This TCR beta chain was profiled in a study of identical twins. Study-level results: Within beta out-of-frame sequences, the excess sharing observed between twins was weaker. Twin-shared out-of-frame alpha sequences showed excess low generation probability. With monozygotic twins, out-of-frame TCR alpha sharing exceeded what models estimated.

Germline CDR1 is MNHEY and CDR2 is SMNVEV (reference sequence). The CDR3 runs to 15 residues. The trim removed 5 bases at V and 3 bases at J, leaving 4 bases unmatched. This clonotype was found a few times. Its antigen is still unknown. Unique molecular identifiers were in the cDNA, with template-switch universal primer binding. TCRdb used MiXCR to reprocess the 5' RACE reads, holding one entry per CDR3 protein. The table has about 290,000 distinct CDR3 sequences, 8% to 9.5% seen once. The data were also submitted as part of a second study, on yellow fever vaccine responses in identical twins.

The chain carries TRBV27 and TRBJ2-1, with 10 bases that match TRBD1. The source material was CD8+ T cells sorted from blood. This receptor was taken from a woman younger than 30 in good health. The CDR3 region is CASSAGTGVYNEQFF. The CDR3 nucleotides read TGTGCCAGCAGTGCCGGGACAGGGGTCTACAATGAGCAGTTCTTC.